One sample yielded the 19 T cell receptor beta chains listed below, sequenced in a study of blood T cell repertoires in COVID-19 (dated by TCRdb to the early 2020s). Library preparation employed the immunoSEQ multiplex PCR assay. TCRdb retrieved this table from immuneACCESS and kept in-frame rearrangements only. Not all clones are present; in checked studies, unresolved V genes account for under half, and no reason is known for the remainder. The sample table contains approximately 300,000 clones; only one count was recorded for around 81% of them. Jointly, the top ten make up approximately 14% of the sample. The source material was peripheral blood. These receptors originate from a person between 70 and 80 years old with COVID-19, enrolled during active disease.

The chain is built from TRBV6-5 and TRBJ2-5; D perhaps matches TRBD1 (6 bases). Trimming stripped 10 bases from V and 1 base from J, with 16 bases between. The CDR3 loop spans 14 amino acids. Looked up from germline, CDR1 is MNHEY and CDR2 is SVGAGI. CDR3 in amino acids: CATAQGQSQETQYF. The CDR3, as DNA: TGTGCCACAGCTCAAGGACAGAGCCAAGAGACCCAGTACTTC.

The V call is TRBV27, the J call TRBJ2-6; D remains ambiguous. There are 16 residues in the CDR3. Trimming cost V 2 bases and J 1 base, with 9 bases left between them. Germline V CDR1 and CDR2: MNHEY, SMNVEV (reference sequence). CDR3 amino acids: CASSLAGSSGANVLTF. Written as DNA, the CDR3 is TGTGCCAGCAGTTTAGCCGGGTCTTCTGGGGCCAACGTCCTGACTTTC.

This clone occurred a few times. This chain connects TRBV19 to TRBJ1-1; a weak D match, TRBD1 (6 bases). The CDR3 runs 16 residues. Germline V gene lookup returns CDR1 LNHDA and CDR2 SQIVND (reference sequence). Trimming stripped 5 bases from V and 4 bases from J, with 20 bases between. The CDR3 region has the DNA TGTGCCAGTAGTCCCCGGGAGGGGGGGATGACCACTGAAGCTTTCTTT. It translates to CASSPREGGMTTEAFF.

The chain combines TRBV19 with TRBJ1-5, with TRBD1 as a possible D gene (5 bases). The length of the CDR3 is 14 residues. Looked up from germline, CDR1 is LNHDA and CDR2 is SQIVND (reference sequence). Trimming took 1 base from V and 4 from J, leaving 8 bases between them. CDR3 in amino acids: CASSIAGINQPQHF. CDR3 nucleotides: TGTGCCAGTAGTATAGCAGGGATTAATCAGCCCCAGCATTTT. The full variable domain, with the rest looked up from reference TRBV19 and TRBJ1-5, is DGGITQSPKYLFRKEGQNVTLSCEQNLNHDAMYWYRQDPGQGLRLIYYSQIVNDFQKGDIAEGYSVSREKKESFPLTVTSAQKNPTAFYLCASSIAGINQPQHFGDGTRLSIL.

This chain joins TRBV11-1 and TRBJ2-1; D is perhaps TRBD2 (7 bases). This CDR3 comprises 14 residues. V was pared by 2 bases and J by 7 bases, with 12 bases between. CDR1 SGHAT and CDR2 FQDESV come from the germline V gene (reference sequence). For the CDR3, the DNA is TGTGCCAGCAGCTTAAGGGGGGAGGGTAATGAGCAGTTCTTC. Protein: CASSLRGEGNEQFF.

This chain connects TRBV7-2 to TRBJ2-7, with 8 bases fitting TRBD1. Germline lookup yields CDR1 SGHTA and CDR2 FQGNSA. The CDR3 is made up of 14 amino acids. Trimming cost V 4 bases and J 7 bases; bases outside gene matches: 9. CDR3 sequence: CASSSTGAVGEQYF. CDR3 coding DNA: TGTGCCAGCAGCTCGACAGGGGCTGTGGGTGAGCAGTACTTC.

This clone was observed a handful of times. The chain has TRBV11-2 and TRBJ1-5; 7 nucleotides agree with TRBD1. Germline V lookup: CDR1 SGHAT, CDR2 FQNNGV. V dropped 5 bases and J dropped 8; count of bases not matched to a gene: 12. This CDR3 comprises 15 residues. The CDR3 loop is CASSRVPGQFEPQHF. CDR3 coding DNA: TGTGCCAGCAGCCGAGTCCCGGGACAGTTTGAGCCCCAGCATTTT.

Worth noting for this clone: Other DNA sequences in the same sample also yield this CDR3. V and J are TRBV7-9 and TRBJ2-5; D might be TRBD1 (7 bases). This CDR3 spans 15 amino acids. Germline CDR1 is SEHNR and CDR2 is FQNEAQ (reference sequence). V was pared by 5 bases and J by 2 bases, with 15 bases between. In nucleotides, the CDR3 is TGTGCCAGCAGCGCAAGGAGGGGGCTTCAAGAGACCCAGTACTTC. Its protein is CASSARRGLQETQYF.

CDR3 loop: CASSSETGGYNEQFF. In DNA form, the CDR3 reads TGTGCCAGCAGTTCCGAAACAGGGGGTTACAATGAGCAGTTCTTC. The genes are TRBV27 and TRBJ2-1, with TRBD1 matching over 8 bases. The CDR3 covers 15 residues. The V and J ends lost 4 bases and 4 bases, in that order; junction bases with no gene match: 6. The germline V gene encodes CDR1 MNHEY and CDR2 SMNVEV (reference sequence).

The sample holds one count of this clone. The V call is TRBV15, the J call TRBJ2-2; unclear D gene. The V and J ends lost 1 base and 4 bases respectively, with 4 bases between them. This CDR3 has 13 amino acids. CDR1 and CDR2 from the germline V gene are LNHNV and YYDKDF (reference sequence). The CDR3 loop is CATSRVGTGELFF. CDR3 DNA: TGTGCCACCAGCAGAGTCGGCACCGGGGAGCTGTTTTTT.

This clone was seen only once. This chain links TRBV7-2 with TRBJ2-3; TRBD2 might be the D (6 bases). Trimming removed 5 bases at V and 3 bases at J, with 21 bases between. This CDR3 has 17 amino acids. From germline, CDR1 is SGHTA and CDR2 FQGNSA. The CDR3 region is CASSRVRGGKNTDTQYF. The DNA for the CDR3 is TGTGCCAGCAGCAGAGTCCGCGGCGGGAAGAATACAGATACGCAGTATTTT.

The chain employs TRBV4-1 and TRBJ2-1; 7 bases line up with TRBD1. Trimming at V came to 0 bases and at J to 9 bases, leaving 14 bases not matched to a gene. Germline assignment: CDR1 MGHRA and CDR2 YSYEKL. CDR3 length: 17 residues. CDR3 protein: CASSQDPFGLGGGEQFF. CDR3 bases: TGCGCCAGCAGCCAAGATCCCTTCGGGCTAGGGGGCGGTGAGCAGTTCTTC.

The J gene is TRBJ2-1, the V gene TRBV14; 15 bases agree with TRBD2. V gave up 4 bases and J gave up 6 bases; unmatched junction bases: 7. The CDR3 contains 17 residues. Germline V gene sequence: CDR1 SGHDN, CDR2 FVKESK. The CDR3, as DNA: TGTGCCAGCAGCCCCACCCGGACTAGCGGGAGGGCCAATGAGCAGTTCTTC. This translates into CASSPTRTSGRANEQFF.

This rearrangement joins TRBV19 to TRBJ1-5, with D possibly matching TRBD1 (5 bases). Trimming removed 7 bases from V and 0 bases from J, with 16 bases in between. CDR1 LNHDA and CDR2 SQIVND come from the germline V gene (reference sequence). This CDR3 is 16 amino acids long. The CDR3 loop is CASTLTGQYSNQPQHF. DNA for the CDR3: TGTGCCAGTACTCTCACAGGCCAGTATAGCAATCAGCCCCAGCATTTT.

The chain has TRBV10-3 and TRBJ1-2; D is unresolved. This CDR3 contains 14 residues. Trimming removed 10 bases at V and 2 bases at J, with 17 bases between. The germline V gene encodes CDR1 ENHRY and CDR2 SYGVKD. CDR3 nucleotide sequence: TGTGCCACCCGGGAGGAGGGTAGAAACTATGGCTACACCTTC. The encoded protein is CATREEGRNYGYTF.

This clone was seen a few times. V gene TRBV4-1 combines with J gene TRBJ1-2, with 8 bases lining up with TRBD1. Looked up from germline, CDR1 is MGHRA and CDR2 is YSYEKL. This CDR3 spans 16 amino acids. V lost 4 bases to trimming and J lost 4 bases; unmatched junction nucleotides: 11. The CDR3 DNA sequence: TGCGCCAGCAGCCTCACTATACAGGGGGTGTCCTATGGCTACACCTTC. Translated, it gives CASSLTIQGVSYGYTF.

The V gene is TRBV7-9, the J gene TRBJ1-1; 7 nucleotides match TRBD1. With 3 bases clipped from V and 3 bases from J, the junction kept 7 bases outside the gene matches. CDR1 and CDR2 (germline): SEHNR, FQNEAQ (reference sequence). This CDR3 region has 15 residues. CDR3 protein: CASSLTGYQDTEAFF. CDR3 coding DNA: TGTGCCAGCAGCTTGACAGGGTATCAGGACACTGAAGCTTTCTTT.

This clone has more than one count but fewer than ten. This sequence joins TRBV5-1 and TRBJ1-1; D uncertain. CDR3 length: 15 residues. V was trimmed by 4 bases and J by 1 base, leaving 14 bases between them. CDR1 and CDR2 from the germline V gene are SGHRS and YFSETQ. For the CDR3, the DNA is TGCGCCAGCAGCACAAGCACGGGGAGGAACACTGAAGCTTTCTTT. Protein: CASSTSTGRNTEAFF.

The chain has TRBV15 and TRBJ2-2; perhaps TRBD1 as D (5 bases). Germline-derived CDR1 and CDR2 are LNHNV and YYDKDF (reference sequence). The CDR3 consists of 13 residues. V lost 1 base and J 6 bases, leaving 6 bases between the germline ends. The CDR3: CATSRAGPGELFF. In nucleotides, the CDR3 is TGTGCCACCAGCAGAGCAGGGCCCGGGGAGCTGTTTTTT.